This T cell receptor (beta chain) was captured in a study of T cell repertoires in cytomegalovirus infection. TCRdb fed the reads into MiXCR, producing one record per CDR3 protein. Here the sample spans about 330,000 distinct CDR3 sequences, roughly 34% being singletons. As for this clonotype: The antigen is undetermined.

Germline assignment: CDR1 SGHKS and CDR2 YYEKEE (reference sequence). CDR3 length: 15 amino acids. J was trimmed by 6 bases and V by 4 bases; bases with no gene match: 12. Here the sequenced sample was cultured PBMCs, taken from culture after CMV antigen stimulation. This chain connects TRBV5-5 to TRBJ2-7; 8 positions agree with TRBD1. The clonotype was recovered from a human donor in good health (CMV status not recorded). Some clones in this sample may be carry-over from other donors' samples. The CDR3: CASSPTTMTGAEQYF. The CDR3 DNA follows: TGTGCCAGCAGCCCCACAACCATGACAGGGGCCGAGCAGTACTTC.